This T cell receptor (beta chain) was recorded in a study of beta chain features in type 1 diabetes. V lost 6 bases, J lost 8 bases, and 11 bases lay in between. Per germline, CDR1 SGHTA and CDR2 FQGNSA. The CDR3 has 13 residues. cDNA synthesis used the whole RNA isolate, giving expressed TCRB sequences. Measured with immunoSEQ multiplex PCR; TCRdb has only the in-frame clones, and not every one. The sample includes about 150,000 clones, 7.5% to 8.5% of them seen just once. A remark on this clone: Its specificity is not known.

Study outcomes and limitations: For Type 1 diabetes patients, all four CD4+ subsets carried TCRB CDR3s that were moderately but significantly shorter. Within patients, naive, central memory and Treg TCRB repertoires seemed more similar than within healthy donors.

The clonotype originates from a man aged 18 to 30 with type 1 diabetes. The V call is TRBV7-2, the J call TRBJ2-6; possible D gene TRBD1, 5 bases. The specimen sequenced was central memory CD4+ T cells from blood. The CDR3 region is CASRRTIPNVLTF. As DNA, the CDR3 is TGTGCCAGCAGAAGGACAATCCCCAACGTCCTGACTTTC.